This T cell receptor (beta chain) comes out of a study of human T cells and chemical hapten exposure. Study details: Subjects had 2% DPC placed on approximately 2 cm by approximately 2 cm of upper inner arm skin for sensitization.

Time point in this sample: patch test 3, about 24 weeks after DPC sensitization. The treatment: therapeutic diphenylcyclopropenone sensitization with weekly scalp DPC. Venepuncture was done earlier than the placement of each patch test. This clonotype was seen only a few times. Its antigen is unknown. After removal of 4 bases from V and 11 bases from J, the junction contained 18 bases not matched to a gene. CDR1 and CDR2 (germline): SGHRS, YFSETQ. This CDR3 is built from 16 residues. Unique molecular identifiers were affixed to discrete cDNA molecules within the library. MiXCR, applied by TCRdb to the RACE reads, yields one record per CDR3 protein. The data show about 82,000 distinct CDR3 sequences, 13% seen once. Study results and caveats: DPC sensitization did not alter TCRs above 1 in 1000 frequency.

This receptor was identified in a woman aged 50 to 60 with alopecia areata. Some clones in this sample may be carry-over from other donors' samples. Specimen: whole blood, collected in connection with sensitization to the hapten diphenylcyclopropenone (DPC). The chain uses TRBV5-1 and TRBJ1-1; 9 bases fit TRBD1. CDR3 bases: TGCGCCAGCAGCGGACAGGGGTTTTTAGGTTTATCTTTGGCTTTCTTT. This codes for CASSGQGFLGLSLAFF.